Following are 10 T cell receptor beta chains from one sample sequenced in a study of control samples from healthy donors and cancer patients. Only in-frame clones appear in the TCRdb table, and some are missing; sequencing was by immunoSEQ multiplex PCR. The profile shows roughly 100,000 clones, approximately 91% of them singletons. Sequences were obtained from blood. The origin of the receptors is a woman in her twenties or thirties in good health.

V and J are TRBV9 and TRBJ1-3; tentative D call: TRBD1 (5 bases). The CDR3 loop spans 15 amino acids. Germline CDR1 is SGDLS and CDR2 is YYNGEE. Trimming pared 1 base from V and 4 bases from J, leaving 12 bases between. In DNA form, the CDR3 reads TGTGCCAGCAGCGTAATGGGGGGTCCAGGAAACACCATATATTTT. This codes for CASSVMGGPGNTIYF.

The rearrangement uses TRBV2 and TRBJ2-2, with 7 positions matching TRBD2. V shed 7 bases, J shed 2 bases, and the junction held 4 bases outside the gene matches. The germline V gene has CDR1 SNHLY and CDR2 FYNNEI. The CDR3 covers 14 residues. The CDR3 sequence: CASKGLVNTGELFF. Here the CDR3 DNA reads TGTGCCAGCAAAGGACTAGTTAACACCGGGGAGCTGTTTTTT.

The genes are TRBV9 and TRBJ2-2; 13 bases are a match to TRBD2. The ends lost 6 bases at V and 6 bases at J; junction bases unmatched: 5. The CDR3 extends over 15 amino acids. Per the germline V gene, CDR1 is SGDLS and CDR2 is YYNGEE. The CDR3 region has the DNA TGTGCCAGCACTCGACTAGCGGGGGGAGCCGGGGAGCTGTTTTTT. Protein: CASTRLAGGAGELFF.

The V call is TRBV2, the J call TRBJ1-5; D might be TRBD1 (6 bases). V lost 4 bases, J lost 1 base, and 11 bases lay in between. Germline V gene data show CDR1 as SNHLY and CDR2 as FYNNEI. The CDR3 loop spans 15 amino acids. CDR3 DNA sequence: TGTGCCAGCAGTGTCGAACAGGGCAGCAATCAGCCCCAGCATTTT. Protein product: CASSVEQGSNQPQHF.

The chain combines TRBV28 with TRBJ1-1; D gene unclear. The CDR3 has 11 amino acids. The V and J ends lost 1 base and 8 bases respectively, with 5 bases between them. Per germline, CDR1 MDHEN and CDR2 SYDVKM. CDR3 region: CASSLFQEAFF. The CDR3 region has the DNA TGTGCCAGCAGTTTATTCCAAGAAGCTTTCTTT.

Concerning this clone itself: Germline and junction disagree at one end, which may indicate a read error. Here the CDR3 DNA reads TGCACCAGCAGCTTTGACGGAAGCTATAGCAATCAGCCCCAGCATTTT. Its translation is CTSSFDGSYSNQPQHF. This rearrangement joins TRBV5-1 to TRBJ1-5; D gene uncertain. Germline assignment: CDR1 SGHRS and CDR2 YFSETQ. The CDR3 is made up of 16 amino acids.

The chain recombines TRBV6-5 with TRBJ1-2, with a possible D match to TRBD1 (5 bases). CDR1 is MNHEY and CDR2 is SVGAGI in the germline V gene. V was clipped by 4 bases and J by 6 bases, with 15 bases between them. The CDR3 loop spans 14 amino acids. The CDR3 protein is CASSSFQGGNGYTF. CDR3 nucleotide sequence: TGTGCCAGCAGTTCCTTCCAGGGCGGGAATGGCTACACCTTC.

The J gene is TRBJ1-5, the V gene TRBV7-2; 8 nucleotides line up with TRBD1. The germline V gene encodes CDR1 SGHTA and CDR2 FQGNSA. The V and J ends lost 5 bases and 1 base, in that order; junction bases with no gene match: 4. The CDR3 is 15 amino acids. The CDR3 region is CASSTRQGSNQPQHF. CDR3 nucleotides: TGTGCCAGCAGCACCCGACAGGGGAGCAATCAGCCCCAGCATTTT.

The J gene is TRBJ2-1, the V gene TRBV29-1; 9 bases agree with TRBD1. V was clipped by 3 bases and J by 1 base; unmatched bases: 4. Germline V gene data show CDR1 as SQVTM and CDR2 as ANQGSEA. This CDR3 contains 15 residues. CDR3 in amino acids: CSVEGTGSSYNEQFF. The CDR3 DNA is TGCAGCGTTGAGGGGACAGGGTCGTCCTACAATGAGCAGTTCTTC.

In the case of this clone: At one of its ends the junction is not consistent with the germline gene, which may arise from a read error. CDR3 in amino acids: CARSWAGGGAGEQYF. In DNA, the CDR3 is TGCGCCCGCAGCTGGGCCGGCGGGGGGGCGGGCGAGCAGTACTTC. The chain links TRBV5-1 to TRBJ2-7; 9 bases align to TRBD2. The CDR3 extends over 15 amino acids. Germline values: CDR1 SGHRS, CDR2 YFSETQ.